The 20 T cell receptor beta chains below all came from one sample that was sequenced in a study of cytomegalovirus exposure and HLA in healthy donors. PCR used 60 Vbeta primers and 13 Jbeta primers. Only in-frame clones appear in the TCRdb table, and some are missing; sequencing was by immunoSEQ multiplex PCR. In all, the sample yields about 200,000 clones. The sequenced sample consisted of PBMCs. The source is a boy younger than 18 in good health and CMV-seronegative.

The chain has TRBV6-6 and TRBJ1-5; D may be TRBD1 (6 bases). V lost 2 bases, J lost 3 bases, and 8 bases lay in between. Germline V gives CDR1 MNHNY, CDR2 SVGAGI (reference sequence). The CDR3 covers 14 residues. The CDR3 reads CASSYRTVNQPQHF. Here the CDR3 DNA reads TGTGCCAGCAGTTACAGGACAGTCAATCAGCCCCAGCATTTT.

The chain employs TRBV5-5 and TRBJ2-1; 7 bases align to TRBD2. This CDR3 spans 16 amino acids. J was trimmed by 0 bases and V by 5 bases; bases with no gene match: 8. Germline assignment: CDR1 SGHKS and CDR2 YYEKEE (reference sequence). The chain's CDR3 is CASRPSGTSSYNEQFF. The DNA of the CDR3 is TGTGCCAGCAGACCAAGCGGGACCAGCTCCTACAATGAGCAGTTCTTC.

The V gene is TRBV28, the J gene TRBJ2-3; maybe TRBD1 (5 bases). Per germline, CDR1 MDHEN and CDR2 SYDVKM. The germline V and J ends were trimmed by 2 bases and 8 bases, with 11 bases remaining between them. The CDR3 spans 13 residues. This chain's CDR3 is CASSLRTQGTQYF. The CDR3 DNA is TGTGCCAGCAGTTTAAGAACCCAGGGTACGCAGTATTTT.

The genes are TRBV2 and TRBJ1-5; D not certain. CDR1 and CDR2 from the germline V gene are SNHLY and FYNNEI. CDR3 length: 15 amino acids. The germline V and J ends were trimmed by 6 bases and 1 base, with 13 bases remaining between them. CDR3 coding DNA: TGTGCCAGCAGAAATTACCCCGGGAGCAATCAGCCCCAGCATTTT. It translates to CASRNYPGSNQPQHF.

J is TRBJ2-1 and V is TRBV2, with 10 bases matching TRBD1. The CDR3 runs to 14 residues. CDR1 SNHLY and CDR2 FYNNEI come from the germline V gene. Unmatched junction bases numbered 3, after V lost 6 bases and J lost 4 bases. The CDR3: CASRTGGAYNEQFF. CDR3 DNA: TGTGCCAGCAGGACAGGGGGCGCTTACAATGAGCAGTTCTTC. Complete variable domain (other parts from reference TRBV2 and TRBJ2-1): EPEVTQTPSHQVTQMGQEVILRCVPISNHLYFYWYRQILGQKVEFLVSFYNNEISEKSEIFDDQFSVERPDGSNFTLKIRSTKLEDSAMYFCASRTGGAYNEQFFGPGTRLTVL.

J is TRBJ1-6 and V is TRBV5-1; D ambiguous. The CDR3 sequence is 17 residues long. Germline assignment: CDR1 SGHRS and CDR2 YFSETQ. The V and J ends lost 0 bases and 8 bases respectively, with 18 bases between them. DNA for the CDR3: TGCGCCAGCAGCTTGGCCCCGATGGCAGGCACGGATTCACCCCTCCACTTT. It translates to CASSLAPMAGTDSPLHF.

The rearrangement uses TRBV7-9 and TRBJ2-5; D is perhaps TRBD1 (5 bases). The CDR3 sequence is 15 residues long. V lost 5 bases, J lost 1 base, and 14 bases lay in between. Germline V lookup: CDR1 SEHNR, CDR2 FQNEAQ (reference sequence). This CDR3 reads CASSLIQDIQETQYF. The CDR3 nucleotides read TGTGCCAGCAGCCTAATCCAGGACATCCAAGAGACCCAGTACTTC.

V and J are TRBV18 and TRBJ1-2; 8 bases line up with TRBD1. Looked up from germline, CDR1 is KGHSH and CDR2 is LQKENI. J gave up 8 bases and V 4 bases, and 9 bases lay outside the gene matches. This CDR3 has 14 residues. CDR3 region: CASSLGQGLGGYTF. The CDR3, as DNA: TGTGCCAGCTCACTAGGACAGGGTTTGGGAGGCTACACCTTC. Full variable domain (outside the CDR3, taken from reference TRBV18 and TRBJ1-2): NAGVMQNPRHLVRRRGQEARLRCSPMKGHSHVYWYRQLPEEGLKFMVYLQKENIIDESGMPKERFSAEFPKEGPSILRIQQVVRGDSAAYFCASSLGQGLGGYTFGSGTRLTVV.

The chain joins TRBV5-1 to TRBJ1-1; D possibly corresponds to TRBD1 (5 bases). Per the germline V gene, CDR1 is SGHRS and CDR2 is YFSETQ. The CDR3 spans 14 residues. V was clipped by 1 base and J by 4 bases, with 11 bases between them. The DNA of the CDR3 is TGCGCCAGCAGCTTGAATAGGGGTGGCACTGAAGCTTTCTTT. It codes for CASSLNRGGTEAFF.

The chain uses TRBV7-2 and TRBJ1-1; D is uncertain. The germline CDR1 and CDR2 sequences are SGHTA and FQGNSA. The V end lost 1 base, the J end lost 5 bases, and 20 bases lay between the germline ends. The CDR3 spans 17 residues. In DNA form, the CDR3 reads TGTGCCAGCAGCTTAGGGCCATACCTTAAAACGGGGACTGAAGCTTTCTTT. It translates to CASSLGPYLKTGTEAFF.

The chain's CDR3 is CASEGAGETQYF. CDR3 sequence (DNA): TGTGCTAGTGAGGGGGCGGGAGAGACCCAGTACTTC. The chain recombines TRBV12-5 with TRBJ2-5; 7 positions match TRBD1. CDR1 and CDR2 from the germline V gene are LGHNT and FRNRAP. The V gene end was trimmed by 7 bases and the J gene end by 4 bases; junction bases not matched to a gene: 3. The CDR3 sequence is 12 residues long.

The chain employs TRBV6-5 and TRBJ2-7, with 7 nucleotides matching TRBD1. With 7 bases clipped from V and 5 bases from J, the junction kept 2 bases outside the gene matches. Germline values: CDR1 MNHEY, CDR2 SVGAGI. CDR3 size: 11 residues. CDR3 nucleotides: TGTGCCAGCACAGGGGGTAACGAGCAGTACTTC. Translated, it gives CASTGGNEQYF.

This rearrangement joins TRBV19 to TRBJ2-5; TRBD1 might be the D (7 bases). The V gene's germline CDR1 is LNHDA and CDR2 SQIVND (reference sequence). The CDR3 is 13 residues long. Trimming removed 4 bases at V and 2 bases at J, with 8 bases between. The CDR3 sequence is CASSTGGQETQYF. CDR3 nucleotide sequence: TGTGCCAGTAGTACAGGGGGGCAAGAGACCCAGTACTTC.

The chain links TRBV12-5 to TRBJ2-2; TRBD1 agrees at 10 bases. The CDR3 has 18 residues. V shed 2 bases, J shed 3 bases, and the junction held 9 bases outside the gene matches. CDR1 and CDR2 (germline): LGHNT, FRNRAP. DNA of the CDR3: TGTGCTAGTGGTTTGTCCCAACTGGGGACAGGGGACACCGGGGAGCTGTTTTTT. Translation gives CASGLSQLGTGDTGELFF.

V and J are TRBV4-1 and TRBJ1-4; D unresolved. CDR1 and CDR2 from the germline V gene are MGHRA and YSYEKL. V was shortened by 3 bases and J by 8 bases, with 4 bases between the two germline ends. This CDR3 comprises 11 residues. The CDR3 here is CASSQLEKLFF. Written as DNA, the CDR3 is TGCGCCAGCAGCCAGCTAGAAAAACTGTTTTTT.

V is TRBV11-2 and J is TRBJ1-2, with 8 bases that match TRBD1. The V segment lost 5 bases and the J segment 2 bases; nucleotides outside the gene matches: 7. Germline V CDR1 and CDR2: SGHAT, FQNNGV. The CDR3 is 15 residues long. The CDR3 nucleotides are TGTGCCAGCAGCGCCAAGACAGGGGCGAACTATGGCTACACCTTC. Its translation: CASSAKTGANYGYTF.

The chain recombines TRBV6-5 with TRBJ1-5; 9 bases line up with TRBD1. This CDR3 comprises 14 residues. In germline, CDR1 is MNHEY, CDR2 SVGAGI. Trimming cost V 2 bases and J 7 bases; bases outside gene matches: 3. The CDR3: CASSYTGQGQPQHF. CDR3 in DNA: TGTGCCAGCAGTTACACAGGACAGGGGCAGCCCCAGCATTTT.

V and J are TRBV4-1 and TRBJ2-7; D is unresolved. The CDR3 spans 13 residues. V was clipped by 4 bases and J by 2 bases, with 9 bases between them. The germline V gene has CDR1 MGHRA and CDR2 YSYEKL. The CDR3 loop is CASSRGGAYEQYF. The CDR3 nucleotides are TGCGCCAGCAGCCGCGGCGGCGCCTACGAGCAGTACTTC.

The J gene is TRBJ1-3, the V gene TRBV19; D is ambiguous. The CDR3 is 12 residues long. V gave up 6 bases and J gave up 2 bases, with 5 bases separating them. CDR1 and CDR2 (germline): LNHDA, SQIVND (reference sequence). CDR3 amino acids: CASRRTGNTIYF. In nucleotides, the CDR3 is TGTGCCAGTAGGAGAACTGGAAACACCATATATTTT.

This chain links TRBV6-1 with TRBJ1-5, with D perhaps matching TRBD1 (6 bases). The CDR3 spans 15 residues. The V end lost 0 bases, the J end lost 7 bases, and 13 bases lay between the germline ends. Per germline, CDR1 MNHNS and CDR2 SASEGT. CDR3 loop: CASSEALGARQPQHF. CDR3 DNA: TGTGCCAGCAGTGAAGCGCTGGGGGCAAGGCAGCCCCAGCATTTT.